Listed below are T cell receptor beta chains from one sample, sequenced in a study of blood T cell repertoires in COVID-19. TCRdb keeps only in-frame clones here, not all; method: immunoSEQ multiplex PCR. The table shows roughly 700,000 clones, with approximately 90% occurring only once. The material sequenced was peripheral blood. Every receptor here comes from a woman aged 18-29 years with acute or convalescent COVID-19. Both conserved end residues are part of each CDR3. The D gene is left open where the match is weak. A clone size is listed for some rows: how often the clone was seen (once, few, many), or a class if it is expanded.

>few|TRBV28|TRBD2|TRBJ2-7|12
TGTGCCAGCAACCCCCGGGGGGACGAGCAGTACTTC
CASNPRGDEQYF
>once|TRBV6-6|TRBD1|TRBJ1-4|14
TGTGCCAGCCACCGGGACAGTTCTAATGAAAAACTGTTTTTT
CASHRDSSNEKLFF
>.|TRBV5-4|TRBD1|TRBJ1-2|12
TGTGCCAGCAGCAAATGGGACAGTGGCTACACCTTC
CASSKWDSGYTF
>.|TRBV7-9|TRBD1|TRBJ1-3|13
TGTGCCAGCAGCATCGACAGGGTGAACACCATATATTTT
CASSIDRVNTIYF
>.|TRBV7-3|.|TRBJ1-1|13
TGTGCCAGCAGCCGACGCGGGGGAACTGAAGCTTTCTTT
CASSRRGGTEAFF
>few|TRBV5-6|.|TRBJ1-1|12
TGTGCCAGCAGCTTCCCCGGGACTGAAGCTTTCTTT
CASSFPGTEAFF
>many|TRBV19|.|TRBJ2-2|14
TGTGCCAGTAGTATAGTAAACAGGGCGGGGGAGCTGTTTTTT
CASSIVNRAGELFF
>.|TRBV4-2|.|TRBJ1-5|15
TGTGCCAGCAGCCCCGAGGAGGATTTTAATCAGCCCCAGCATTTT
CASSPEEDFNQPQHF
>.|TRBV4-2|.|TRBJ2-2|11
TGTGCCAGCGGGCAGGGCGGGGAGCTGTTTTTT
CASGQGGELFF
>once|TRBV30|.|TRBJ1-5|14
TGTGCCTGGAGTGTCGGCGGCGGCAATCAGCCCCAGCATTTT
CAWSVGGGNQPQHF
>.|TRBV11-2|.|TRBJ2-1|12
TGTGCCAGCAGCTACATCTACAATGAGCAGTTCTTC
CASSYIYNEQFF
>.|TRBV30|TRBD2|TRBJ2-5|18
TGTGCCTGGTCCACTACGGGAGCGGGGGCGATGGGGATGGAGACCCAGTACTTC
CAWSTTGAGAMGMETQYF
>.|TRBV6-5|.|TRBJ2-3|13
TGTGCCAGCAGTTACCGGCGGACAGATACGCAGTATTTT
CASSYRRTDTQYF
>once|TRBV24-1|TRBD1|TRBJ1-6|15
TGTGCCACCAGTGAGGCAGGGGGAAAGAATTCACCCCTCCACTTT
CATSEAGGKNSPLHF
>once|TRBV6-2/TRBV6-3|.|TRBJ1-2|18
TGTGCCAGCAGTTACTCCGGACACTTTCTGGGGCCCAACTATGGCTACACCTTC
CASSYSGHFLGPNYGYTF
>.|TRBV2|.|TRBJ1-2|13
TGTGCCAGCAGAGACATCCCTAACTATGGCTACACCTTC
CASRDIPNYGYTF
>.|TRBV6-5|TRBD1|TRBJ1-6|16
TGTGCCAGCAGTTACTCCGACAGGGTTATTAATTCACCCCTCCACTTT
CASSYSDRVINSPLHF
>.|TRBV9|.|TRBJ2-1|17
TGTGCCAGCAGCGTATTCGAGTTACTTAGCTCCTACAATGAGCAGTTCTTC
CASSVFELLSSYNEQFF
>.|TRBV12-5|TRBD2|TRBJ2-2|17
TGTGCTAGTGGTTTGAGACTAGCGGGGTTTAGGGCCGGGGAGCTGTTTTTT
CASGLRLAGFRAGELFF
>.|TRBV7-3|TRBD2|TRBJ2-3|21
TGTGCCAGCAGCCCACAAACTACCAGAGCGGGGGGCCCTTCCGGTGTGGATACGCAGTATTTT
CASSPQTTRAGGPSGVDTQYF
>.|TRBV5-1|.|TRBJ2-7|16
TGCGCCAGCAGCTTGGAACCCCACAGGAAAGCCTACGAGCAGTACTTC
CASSLEPHRKAYEQYF
>.|TRBV2|.|TRBJ1-2|13
TGTGCCATTACCACGGAGGGTAACTATGGCTACACCTTC
CAITTEGNYGYTF
>.|TRBV7-2|.|TRBJ2-1|13
TGTGCCAGCAGCTTAGTGCCATTAGTTGAGCAGTTCTTC
CASSLVPLVEQFF
>.|TRBV12-3/TRBV12-4|.|TRBJ2-5|13
TGTGCCAGCAGTTATATGTTTCAAGAGACCCAGTACTTC
CASSYMFQETQYF
>.|TRBV5-1|.|TRBJ1-1|15
TGCGCCAGCAGCTTGTTAGCAGGGTTAAACACTGAAGCTTTCTTT
CASSLLAGLNTEAFF
>.|TRBV6-6|.|TRBJ1-3|15
TGTGCCAGCAGTCTAGACAGCAACTCTGGAAACACCATATATTTT
CASSLDSNSGNTIYF
>.|TRBV27|TRBD1|TRBJ1-2|13
TGTGCCAGCAGTTGGACAGGGGGCTCTGGCTACACCTTC
CASSWTGGSGYTF
>once|TRBV27|TRBD1|TRBJ2-6|17
TGTGCCAGCAGCTACAGGGGCGTGAGCTCTGGGGCCAACGTCCTGACTTTC
CASSYRGVSSGANVLTF
>.|TRBV11-2|.|TRBJ1-1|15
TGTGCCAGCAGCTACTCCGGGCAGATCCGGGATGAAGCTTTCTTT
CASSYSGQIRDEAFF
>.|TRBV9|.|TRBJ1-4|16
TGTGCCAGCAGCGCAAAGGGCAGGGAAAATAATGAAAAACTGTTTTTT
CASSAKGRENNEKLFF
>.|TRBV7-9|.|TRBJ1-4|14
TGTGCCAGCAGCTTAGGCGGCGGTAATGAAAAACTGTTTTTT
CASSLGGGNEKLFF
>.|TRBV28|.|TRBJ2-1|13
TGTGCCAGCAGTCCGGACAGCTACAATGAGCAGTTCTTC
CASSPDSYNEQFF
>.|TRBV12-1|.|TRBJ2-7|13
TGTGCCAGCAGCCGCCCTGGTAGCGACGAGCAGTACTTC
CASSRPGSDEQYF
>.|TRBV3-1/TRBV3-2|.|TRBJ1-5|13
TGTGCCAGCAGCCAAGTATCAGGTCAGCCCCAGCATTTT
CASSQVSGQPQHF
>.|TRBV6-5|.|TRBJ2-7|13
TGTGCCAGCAGAAGAGGACTACCCTACGAGCAGTACTTC
CASRRGLPYEQYF
>.|TRBV30|TRBD1|TRBJ1-1|13
TGTGCCTGGAGTGTAACAGGGGAGACTGAAGCTTTCTTT
CAWSVTGETEAFF
>.|TRBV20-1|.|TRBJ2-7|11
TGCAGTGCTCCAGGGGTTTACGAGCAGTACTTC
CSAPGVYEQYF
>.|TRBV7-2|TRBD1|TRBJ1-1|16
TGTGCCAGCAGCCCCGTAGGGGGCGCTTTCGGCACTGAAGCTTTCTTT
CASSPVGGAFGTEAFF
>.|TRBV7-3|.|TRBJ1-1|15
TGTGCCAGCAGCTTAGGAGGGTCGTTGGACACTGAAGCTTTCTTT
CASSLGGSLDTEAFF
>few|TRBV18|.|TRBJ1-2|14
TGTGCCACCTCCTCTCAGAGGTCCCACTATGGCTACACCTTC
CATSSQRSHYGYTF
>.|TRBV7-8|TRBD1|TRBJ2-7|15
TGTGCCAGCGGCTTTGGCGGGACAGGGGCCTACGAGCAGTACTTC
CASGFGGTGAYEQYF
>.|TRBV6-5|TRBD1|TRBJ1-4|14
TGTGCCAGCAGTTTCGGGACAGATTATGAAAAACTGTTTTTT
CASSFGTDYEKLFF
>.|TRBV5-4|TRBD1|TRBJ1-2|16
TGTGCCAGCAGCCGACAGGGCATTTTCTCTAACTATGGCTACACCTTC
CASSRQGIFSNYGYTF
>.|TRBV2|TRBD1|TRBJ1-2|13
TGTGCCAGCTTACAGGGGGCGGACTATGGCTACACCTTC
CASLQGADYGYTF
>.|TRBV5-1|.|TRBJ1-1|14
TGCGCCAGCAGCTTGGTCGCGGGGAACACTGAAGCTTTCTTT
CASSLVAGNTEAFF
>.|TRBV2|TRBD1|TRBJ1-2|16
TGTGCCAGCAGTGAAAACAGGGGAAGGGGGAACTATGGCTACACCTTC
CASSENRGRGNYGYTF
>.|TRBV24-1|.|TRBJ2-2|12
TGTGCCACCGGACAGAACACCGGGGAGCTGTTTTTT
CATGQNTGELFF
>.|TRBV4-1|.|TRBJ1-1|13
TGCGCCAGCAGCCCCCCAGGACAACCTGAAGCTTTCTTT
CASSPPGQPEAFF
>.|TRBV30|.|TRBJ1-2|13
TGTGCCTGGACAAACAGCCAAAACTATGGCTACACCTTC
CAWTNSQNYGYTF
>.|TRBV4-1|TRBD2|TRBJ2-7|18
TGCGCCAGCAGCCAAGATAGTGGGACTAGCGGGGCCAATGACGAGCAGTACTTC
CASSQDSGTSGANDEQYF
>.|TRBV5-1|TRBD1|TRBJ1-2|14
TGCGCCAGCAGCCACGGGACAGGGTGGGATGGCTACACCTTC
CASSHGTGWDGYTF
>.|TRBV13|.|TRBJ2-1|12
TGTGCCAGCAGCTTACTGGCGGGGTCACAGTTCTTC
CASSLLAGSQFF
>.|TRBV4-3|.|TRBJ1-1|14
TGCGCCAGCAGCCAAGATAGAATGAACACTGAAGCTTTCTTT
CASSQDRMNTEAFF